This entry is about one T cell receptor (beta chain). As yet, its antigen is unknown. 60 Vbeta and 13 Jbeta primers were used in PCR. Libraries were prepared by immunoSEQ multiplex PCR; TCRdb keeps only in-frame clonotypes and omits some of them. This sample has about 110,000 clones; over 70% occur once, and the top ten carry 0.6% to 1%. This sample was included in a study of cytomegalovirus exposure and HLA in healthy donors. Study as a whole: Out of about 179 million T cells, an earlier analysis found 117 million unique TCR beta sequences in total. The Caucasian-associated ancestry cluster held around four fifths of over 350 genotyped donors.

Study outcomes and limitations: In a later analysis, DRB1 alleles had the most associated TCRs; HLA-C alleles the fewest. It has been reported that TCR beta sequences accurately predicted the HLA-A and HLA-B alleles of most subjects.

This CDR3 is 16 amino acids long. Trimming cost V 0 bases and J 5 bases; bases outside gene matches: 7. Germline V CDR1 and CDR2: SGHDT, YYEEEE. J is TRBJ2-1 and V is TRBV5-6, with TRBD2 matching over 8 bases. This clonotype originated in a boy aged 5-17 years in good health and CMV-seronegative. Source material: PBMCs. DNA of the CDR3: TGTGCCAGCAGCTTGGGGGTAGCGGGGAATAACAATGAGCAGTTCTTC. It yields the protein CASSLGVAGNNNEQFF.